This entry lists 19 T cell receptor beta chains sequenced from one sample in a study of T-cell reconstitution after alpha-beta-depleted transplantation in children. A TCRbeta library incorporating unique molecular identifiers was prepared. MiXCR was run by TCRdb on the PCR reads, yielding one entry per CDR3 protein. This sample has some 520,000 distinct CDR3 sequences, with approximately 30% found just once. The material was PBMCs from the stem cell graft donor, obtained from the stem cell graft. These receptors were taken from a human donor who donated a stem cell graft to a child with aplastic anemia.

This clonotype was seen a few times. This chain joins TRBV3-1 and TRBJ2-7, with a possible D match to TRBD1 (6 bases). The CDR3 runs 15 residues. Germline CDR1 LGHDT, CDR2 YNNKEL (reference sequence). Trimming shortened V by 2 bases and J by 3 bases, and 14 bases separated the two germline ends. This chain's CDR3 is CASSQKLGQNYEQYF. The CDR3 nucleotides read TGTGCCAGCAGCCAAAAATTGGGACAAAACTACGAGCAGTACTTC.

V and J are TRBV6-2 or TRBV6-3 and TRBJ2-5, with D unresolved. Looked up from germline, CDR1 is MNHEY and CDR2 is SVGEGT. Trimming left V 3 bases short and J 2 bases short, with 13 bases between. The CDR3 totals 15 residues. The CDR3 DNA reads TGTGCCAGCAGTTATGGTCTAACCCAGCAAGAGACCCAGTACTTC. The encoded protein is CASSYGLTQQETQYF.

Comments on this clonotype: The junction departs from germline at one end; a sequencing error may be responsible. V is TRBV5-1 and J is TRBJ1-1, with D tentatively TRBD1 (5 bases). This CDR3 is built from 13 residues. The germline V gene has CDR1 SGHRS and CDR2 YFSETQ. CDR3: CATSLIGGTEAFF. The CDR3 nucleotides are TGCGCCACCAGCTTGATCGGGGGCACTGAAGCTTTCTTT.

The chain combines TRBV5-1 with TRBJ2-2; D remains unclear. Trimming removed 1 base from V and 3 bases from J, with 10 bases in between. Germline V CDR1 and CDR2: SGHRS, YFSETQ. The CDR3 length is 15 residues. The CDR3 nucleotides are TGCGCCAGCAGCTTGTACCAGGTCGACACCGGGGAGCTGTTTTTT. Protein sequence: CASSLYQVDTGELFF.

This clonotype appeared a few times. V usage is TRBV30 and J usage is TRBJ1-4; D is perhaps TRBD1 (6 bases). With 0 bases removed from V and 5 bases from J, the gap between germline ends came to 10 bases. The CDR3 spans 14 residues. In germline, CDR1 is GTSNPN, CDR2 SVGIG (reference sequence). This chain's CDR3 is CAWSVGGRNEKLFF. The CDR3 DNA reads TGTGCCTGGAGTGTAGGGGGTAGGAATGAAAAACTGTTTTTT.

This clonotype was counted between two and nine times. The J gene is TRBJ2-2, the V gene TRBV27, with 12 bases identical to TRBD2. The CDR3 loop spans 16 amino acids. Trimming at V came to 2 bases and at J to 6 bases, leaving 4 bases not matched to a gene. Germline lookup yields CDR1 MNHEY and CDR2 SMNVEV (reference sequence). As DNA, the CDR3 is TGTGCCAGCAGTTTAGGGCCTAGCGGGAGGGCCGGGGAGCTGTTTTTT. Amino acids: CASSLGPSGRAGELFF.

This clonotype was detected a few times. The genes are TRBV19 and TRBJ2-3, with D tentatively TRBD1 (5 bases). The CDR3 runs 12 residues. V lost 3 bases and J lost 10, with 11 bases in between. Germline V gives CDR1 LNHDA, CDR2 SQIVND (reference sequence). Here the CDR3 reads CASSIVQGPQYF. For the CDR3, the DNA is TGTGCCAGTAGTATTGTTCAGGGTCCGCAGTATTTT.

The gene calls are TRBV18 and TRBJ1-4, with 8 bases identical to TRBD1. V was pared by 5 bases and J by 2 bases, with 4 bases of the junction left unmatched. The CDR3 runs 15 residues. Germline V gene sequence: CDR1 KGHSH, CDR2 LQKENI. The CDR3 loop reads CASSLHRGTNEKLFF. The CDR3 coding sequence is TGTGCCAGCTCATTACACAGGGGGACTAATGAAAAACTGTTTTTT.

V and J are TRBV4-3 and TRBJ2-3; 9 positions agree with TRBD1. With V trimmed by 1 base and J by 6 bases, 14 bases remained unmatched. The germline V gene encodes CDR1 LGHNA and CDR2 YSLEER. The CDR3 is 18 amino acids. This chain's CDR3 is CASSQARDRVKLVDTQYF. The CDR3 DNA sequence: TGCGCCAGCAGCCAAGCTCGGGACAGGGTAAAATTAGTCGATACGCAGTATTTT.

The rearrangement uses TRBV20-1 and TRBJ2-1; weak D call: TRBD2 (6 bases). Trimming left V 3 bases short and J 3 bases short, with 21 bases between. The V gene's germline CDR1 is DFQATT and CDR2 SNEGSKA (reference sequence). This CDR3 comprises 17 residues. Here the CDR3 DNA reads TGCAGTGCTAGGGCTTCTAGCGCTTACCCCATCTACAATGAGCAGTTCTTC. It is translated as CSARASSAYPIYNEQFF.

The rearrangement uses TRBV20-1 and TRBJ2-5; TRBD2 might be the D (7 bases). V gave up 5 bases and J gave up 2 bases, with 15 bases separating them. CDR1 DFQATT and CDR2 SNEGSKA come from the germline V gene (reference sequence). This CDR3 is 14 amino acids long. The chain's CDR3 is CSADSGTKQETQYF. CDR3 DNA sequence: TGCAGTGCTGACAGCGGGACAAAGCAAGAGACCCAGTACTTC.

The CDR3 sequence is CASSPRGPYEQYF. In DNA form, the CDR3 reads TGTGCCAGCAGTCCCCGGGGGCCCTACGAGCAGTACTTC. V gene TRBV6-5 combines with J gene TRBJ2-7; either TRBD1 or TRBD2 may fit D (6 bases each). V dropped 5 bases and J dropped 2 bases, with 10 bases sitting between them. In germline, CDR1 is MNHEY, CDR2 SVGAGI. This CDR3 has 13 amino acids.

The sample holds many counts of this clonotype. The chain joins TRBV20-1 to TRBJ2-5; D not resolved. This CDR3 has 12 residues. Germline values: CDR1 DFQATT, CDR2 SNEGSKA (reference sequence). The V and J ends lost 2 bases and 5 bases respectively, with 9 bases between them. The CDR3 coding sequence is TGCAGTGCTAGACTACCACCGGAGACCCAGTACTTC. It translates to CSARLPPETQYF.

The CDR3 coding sequence is TGTGCCTGCAGCCCCGGACTAGCGGGGGCCTCCCTCTCCTACGAGCAGTACGTC. It yields the protein CACSPGLAGASLSYEQYV. The chain is built from TRBV12-3 or TRBV12-4 and TRBJ2-7; TRBD2 aligns across 13 bases. This CDR3 is 18 amino acids long.

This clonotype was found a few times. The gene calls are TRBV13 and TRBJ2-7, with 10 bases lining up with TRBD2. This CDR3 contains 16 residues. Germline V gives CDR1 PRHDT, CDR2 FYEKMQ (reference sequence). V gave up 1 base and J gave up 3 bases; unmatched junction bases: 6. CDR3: CASSLVVAGGNYEQYF. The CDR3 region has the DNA TGTGCCAGCAGCTTAGTAGTAGCGGGAGGTAACTACGAGCAGTACTTC.

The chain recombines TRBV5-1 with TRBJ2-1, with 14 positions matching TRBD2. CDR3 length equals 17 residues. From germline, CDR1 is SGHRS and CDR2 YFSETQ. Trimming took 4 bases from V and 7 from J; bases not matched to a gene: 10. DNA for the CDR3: TGCGCCAGCAGCCGTAACGGATGGACTAGCGGGAGGAATGAGCAGTTCTTC. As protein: CASSRNGWTSGRNEQFF.

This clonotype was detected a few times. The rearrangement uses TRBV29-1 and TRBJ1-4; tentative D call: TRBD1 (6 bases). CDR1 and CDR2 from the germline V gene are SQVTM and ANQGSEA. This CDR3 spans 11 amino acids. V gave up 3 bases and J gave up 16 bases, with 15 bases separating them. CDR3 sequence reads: CSVEEFQDRFF. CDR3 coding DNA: TGCAGCGTTGAGGAGTTCCAGGACAGGTTTTTT.

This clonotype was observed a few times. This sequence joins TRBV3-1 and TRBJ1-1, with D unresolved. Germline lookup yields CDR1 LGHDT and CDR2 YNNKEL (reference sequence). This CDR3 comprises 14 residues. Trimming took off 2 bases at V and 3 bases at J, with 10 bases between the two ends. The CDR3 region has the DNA TGTGCCAGCAGCCAAATCTTGTTGGACACTGAAGCTTTCTTT. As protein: CASSQILLDTEAFF.

The CDR3 here is CAIRGQETPDTQYF. CDR3 bases: TGTGCCATCAGGGGACAGGAAACCCCAGATACGCAGTATTTT. The chain has TRBV10-3 and TRBJ2-3; TRBD1 matches 8 bases. V was clipped by 6 bases and J by 4 bases; unmatched bases: 6. There are 14 residues in the CDR3. CDR1 and CDR2 from the germline V gene are ENHRY and SYGVKD.